Below are 25 T cell receptor beta chains sequenced from a single sample in a study of CD8 T cells in Susac syndrome. An input of roughly 0.5 to 1 ug of RNA was subjected to reverse transcription using random hexamers. Each CDR3 protein is one row after TCRdb ran MiXCR on the immunoSEQ multiplex PCR reads. The profile shows nearly 110,000 distinct CDR3 sequences, roughly 94% of them singletons. The sample comprised CD8+ T cells from PBMCs. The receptors come from a human donor with Susac syndrome.

The V and J genes are TRBV14 and TRBJ2-7, with D perhaps being TRBD1 or TRBD2 (5 bases each). The length of the CDR3 is 15 residues. V was pared by 1 base and J by 0 bases, with 10 bases between. The germline CDR1 and CDR2 sequences are SGHDN and FVKESK. The CDR3 is CASSQGSGSSYEQYF. The CDR3 bases are TGTGCCAGCAGCCAAGGTTCAGGGAGCTCCTACGAGCAGTACTTC. The variable domain in full, with the rest retrieved from reference TRBV14 and TRBJ2-7, is EAGVTQFPSHSVIEKGQTVTLRCDPISGHDNLYWYRRVMGKEIKFLLHFVKESKQDESGMPNNRFLAERTGGTYSTLKVQPAELEDSGVYFCASSQGSGSSYEQYFGPGTRLTVT.

This chain links TRBV29-1 with TRBJ2-7, with 7 nucleotides matching TRBD2. Germline loops: CDR1 SQVTM, CDR2 ANQGSEA. J was trimmed by 3 bases and V by 6 bases; bases with no gene match: 17. CDR3 length equals 16 residues. CDR3 sequence reads: CSVAGAPGGVLYEQYF. The CDR3 DNA reads as TGCAGCGTGGCTGGGGCCCCGGGGGGTGTTCTCTACGAGCAGTACTTC.

The gene calls are TRBV3-1 and TRBJ2-7; D tentatively fits TRBD1 or TRBD2 (5 bases each). Germline V lookup: CDR1 LGHDT, CDR2 YNNKEL (reference sequence). CDR3 length: 15 residues. The ends were cut back, 1 base at V and 3 bases at J, with 13 bases in the middle. The CDR3 loop is CASSQVQGVLYEQYF. The CDR3, as DNA: TGTGCCAGCAGCCAAGTCCAGGGAGTCCTCTACGAGCAGTACTTC.

The chain is built from TRBV9 and TRBJ2-1, with TRBD1 as a possible D gene (7 bases). This CDR3 has 15 residues. V was trimmed by 2 bases and J by 5 bases, leaving 14 bases between them. CDR1 is SGDLS and CDR2 is YYNGEE in the germline V gene. The CDR3 DNA sequence: TGTGCCAGCAGCGTCGCAGGGGGGTCCAACAATGAGCAGTTCTTC. Translation gives CASSVAGGSNNEQFF.

The gene calls are TRBV13 and TRBJ2-5; tentatively, D is TRBD2 (5 bases). The V and J ends lost 5 bases and 3 bases respectively, with 13 bases between them. Germline values: CDR1 PRHDT, CDR2 FYEKMQ (reference sequence). The CDR3 sequence is 14 residues long. The CDR3 nucleotides read TGTGCCAGCAGCCCAGAGGACGGGGAAGAGACCCAGTACTTC. Protein sequence: CASSPEDGEETQYF.

The rearrangement links TRBV12-3 or TRBV12-4 to TRBJ1-5, with TRBD1 identical over 9 bases. Trimming took 5 bases from V and 5 from J; bases not matched to a gene: 10. There are 16 residues in the CDR3. CDR3 in amino acids: CASSASGQGWDQPQHF. The CDR3 nucleotides read TGTGCCAGCAGTGCCTCGGGACAGGGATGGGATCAGCCCCAGCATTTT.

V and J are TRBV4-3 and TRBJ2-1, with 11 bases fitting TRBD2. Germline trimming cut 9 bases from V and 6 bases from J; bases unmatched to any gene: 7. The CDR3 loop spans 14 amino acids. Germline V CDR1 and CDR2: LGHNA, YSLEER. CDR3 sequence (DNA): TGCGCCAGTAGTCTAGCGGGGGGACGCAATGAGCAGTTCTTC. Translating it yields CASSLAGGRNEQFF.

The J gene is TRBJ2-2, the V gene TRBV7-6; D uncertain. The CDR3 totals 14 residues. Trimming cost V 1 base and J 1 base, with 4 bases left between them. CDR1 and CDR2 from the germline V gene are SGHVS and FNYEAQ. The CDR3 DNA sequence: TGTGCCAGCAGCTTAGTGGAGAACACCGGGGAGCTGTTTTTT. This gives the protein CASSLVENTGELFF.

The chain couples TRBV14 to TRBJ2-7; D is possibly TRBD2 (7 bases). V was cut by 0 bases and J by 2 bases, with 14 bases left in between. CDR3 length: 16 residues. CDR1 and CDR2 (germline): SGHDN, FVKESK. The DNA of the CDR3 is TGTGCCAGCAGCCAAGATAGGGGGGGGCCGACCTACGAGCAGTACTTC. This translates into CASSQDRGGPTYEQYF.

This clonotype is a singleton in its sample. The CDR3 is CASSSGQVGETQYF. The CDR3 DNA reads TGCGCCAGCAGCTCCGGACAGGTCGGGGAGACCCAGTACTTC. The V gene is TRBV5-1, the J gene TRBJ2-5; 7 nucleotides match TRBD1. Trimming at V came to 3 bases and at J to 5 bases, leaving 7 bases not matched to a gene. The CDR3 extends over 14 amino acids. CDR1 is SGHRS and CDR2 is YFSETQ in the germline V gene.

This clonotype appeared once. The chain uses TRBV5-1 and TRBJ1-1; D is possibly TRBD1 (6 bases). V lost 5 bases to trimming and J lost 3 bases, with 14 bases between them. Germline values: CDR1 SGHRS, CDR2 YFSETQ. The CDR3 is 14 residues long. CDR3 in amino acids: CASRFAGDYTEAFF. In DNA form, the CDR3 reads TGCGCCAGCAGATTCGCAGGGGATTACACTGAAGCTTTCTTT.

The chain has TRBV20-1 and TRBJ2-7; D ambiguous. CDR1 is DFQATT, CDR2 SNEGSKA, per germline (reference sequence). There are 15 residues in the CDR3. Deletions cut 4 bases from V and 0 bases from J, with 16 bases between. In DNA form, the CDR3 reads TGCAGTGCTAACAGCCTCAGTAAGGGCTCCTACGAGCAGTACTTC. It is translated as CSANSLSKGSYEQYF.

The chain uses TRBV9 and TRBJ1-1; D not resolved. CDR1 and CDR2 (germline): SGDLS, YYNGEE. Trimming removed 4 bases at V and 4 bases at J, with 2 bases between. The CDR3 is 10 residues long. The DNA for the CDR3 is TGTGCCAGCAGCCCCACTGAAGCTTTCTTT. Translating gives CASSPTEAFF.

The V and J genes are TRBV6-6 and TRBJ2-7, with a possible D match to TRBD1 (6 bases). Germline loops: CDR1 MNHNY, CDR2 SVGAGI (reference sequence). Trimming cost V 2 bases and J 5 bases, with 7 bases left between them. The CDR3 contains 12 residues. The CDR3 DNA follows: TGTGCCAGCAGTTACCCAGGGGACGAGCAGTACTTC. Protein sequence: CASSYPGDEQYF.

This chain links TRBV29-1 with TRBJ1-2; D unclear. The CDR3 extends over 14 amino acids. V was trimmed by 0 bases and J by 2 bases, leaving 10 bases between them. Germline CDR1 is SQVTM and CDR2 is ANQGSEA. Here the CDR3 reads CSVEERVLNYGYTF. The CDR3 DNA sequence: TGCAGCGTTGAAGAGCGAGTATTGAACTATGGCTACACCTTC.

The chain recombines TRBV9 with TRBJ1-6; D might be TRBD1 (5 bases). Trimming removed 7 bases at V and 10 bases at J, with 15 bases between. This CDR3 spans 13 amino acids. Germline-derived CDR1 and CDR2 are SGDLS and YYNGEE. In nucleotides, the CDR3 is TGTGCCAGCGGTTCGGGGGGTGGGTCACCCCTCCACTTT. As protein: CASGSGGGSPLHF.

The chain couples TRBV20-1 to TRBJ2-1, with D tentatively TRBD2 (6 bases). The CDR3 is made up of 13 amino acids. Germline-derived CDR1 and CDR2 are DFQATT and SNEGSKA (reference sequence). V lost 7 bases and J lost 6, with 16 bases in between. The CDR3 spells CSVSHVGGNEQFF. The CDR3 DNA reads TGCAGTGTCTCCCACGTGGGGGGCAATGAGCAGTTCTTC.

This chain connects TRBV9 to TRBJ2-7; no clear D gene. The germline V gene encodes CDR1 SGDLS and CDR2 YYNGEE. The CDR3 is 12 amino acids. Trimming removed 1 base from V and 5 bases from J, with 7 bases in between. The DNA of the CDR3 is TGTGCCAGCAGCGTAAACAATGACGAGCAGTACTTC. This translates into CASSVNNDEQYF.

V is TRBV11-1 and J is TRBJ2-5; TRBD1 might be the D (6 bases). The germline V and J ends were trimmed by 5 bases and 7 bases, with 20 bases remaining between them. The CDR3 is 15 amino acids. Germline loops: CDR1 SGHAT, CDR2 FQDESV (reference sequence). The CDR3 bases are TGTGCCAGCAGCAAGGGACAAGGCGGATCGGGGACCCAGTACTTC. Encoded protein: CASSKGQGGSGTQYF.

The rearrangement joins TRBV9 to TRBJ2-7; unclear D gene. V shed 0 bases and J shed 2 bases, with 12 bases lying between them. The CDR3 loop spans 15 amino acids. Germline CDR1 reads SGDLS; CDR2 reads YYNGEE. The CDR3 here is CASSVADRPTYEQYF. Here the CDR3 DNA reads TGTGCCAGCAGCGTAGCGGACCGACCGACCTACGAGCAGTACTTC.

The chain has TRBV6-6 and TRBJ1-3; no clear D. CDR3 length: 11 amino acids. The ends were cut back, 7 bases at V and 0 bases at J, with 1 base in the middle. Germline CDR1 reads MNHNY; CDR2 reads SVGAGI (reference sequence). CDR3 DNA: TGTGCCAGCACCTCTGGAAACACCATATATTTT. Its protein product is CASTSGNTIYF.

The genes are TRBV5-1 and TRBJ2-1; 8 bases match TRBD1. The CDR3 runs 16 residues. After removal of 1 base from V and 8 bases from J, the junction contained 11 bases not matched to a gene. From germline, CDR1 is SGHRS and CDR2 YFSETQ. The CDR3, as DNA: TGCGCCAGCAGCTTGCTCGACCTAGACAGGGGCGATGAGCAGTTCTTC. Its protein product is CASSLLDLDRGDEQFF. Complete variable domain (other parts from reference TRBV5-1 and TRBJ2-1): KAGVTQTPRYLIKTRGQQVTLSCSPISGHRSVSWYQQTPGQGLQFLFEYFSETQRNKGNFPGRFSGRQFSNSRSEMNVSTLELGDSALYLCASSLLDLDRGDEQFFGPGTRLTVL.

The gene calls are TRBV5-4 and TRBJ1-1; D may be TRBD1 (5 bases). The V and J ends lost 0 bases and 6 bases respectively, with 9 bases between them. This CDR3 region has 13 residues. CDR1 SGHNT and CDR2 YYREEE come from the germline V gene (reference sequence). CDR3 protein: CASSLGDGAEAFF. The CDR3 coding sequence is TGTGCCAGCAGCTTGGGGGACGGCGCTGAAGCTTTCTTT.

The rearrangement joins TRBV27 to TRBJ2-7, with D perhaps matching TRBD2 (5 bases). The CDR3 totals 12 residues. Trimming took off 8 bases at V and 3 bases at J, with 11 bases between the two ends. CDR1 and CDR2 (germline): MNHEY, SMNVEV (reference sequence). The CDR3 DNA follows: TGTGCCAGCGGCCCCGGGGACTACGAGCAGTACTTC. Its translation: CASGPGDYEQYF.

The CDR3 coding sequence is TGTGCCAGCAGCCAAGACTCCAGCGGCAATGAGCAGTTCTTC. Amino acids: CASSQDSSGNEQFF. This rearrangement joins TRBV14 to TRBJ2-1, with D possibly TRBD2 on 5 matching bases. Deletions cut 0 bases from V and 6 bases from J, with 9 bases between. Germline V gives CDR1 SGHDN, CDR2 FVKESK. This CDR3 spans 14 amino acids.